One and the same sample provided the 30 T cell receptor beta chains below, sequenced in a study of cytomegalovirus exposure and HLA in healthy donors (dated by TCRdb to about 2017). Libraries were made using the immunoSEQ multiplex PCR assay. For the multiplex PCR, a mixture combining 60 forward primers for TCR Vbeta segments and 13 reverse primers for TCR Jbeta segments was used. This immuneACCESS table, as held by TCRdb, lists in-frame sequences with V and J called but not all clones. Of the missing ones, under half trace to an unresolved V gene in checked studies; the others have no known cause. This sample lists more than 150,000 clones; about three quarters were detected once. Jointly, the top ten make up approximately 1.3% of the sample. The material sequenced was PBMCs. The receptors were gathered from a man younger than 30 in good health and CMV-seronegative.

This clone has only a few counts. The J gene is TRBJ2-7, the V gene TRBV4-1, with D unclear. Germline V gene data show CDR1 as MGHRA and CDR2 as YSYEKL. V was clipped by 4 bases and J by 3 bases, with 16 bases between them. The CDR3 is made up of 15 amino acids. The chain's CDR3 is CASSPNTGSVYEQYF. The CDR3 coding sequence is TGCGCCAGCAGCCCGAACACCGGGTCAGTCTACGAGCAGTACTTC.

This chain connects TRBV6-1 to TRBJ2-7, with D maybe TRBD2 (6 bases). Germline assignment: CDR1 MNHNS and CDR2 SASEGT. This CDR3 has 15 residues. Trimming left V 6 bases short and J 4 bases short, with 19 bases between. The CDR3 bases are TGTGCCAGCAGCGCGCCCCGGGACTTGGTATACGAGCAGTACTTC. Its translation: CASSAPRDLVYEQYF.

This clone was observed a handful of times. The chain uses TRBV30 and TRBJ1-1; 9 bases are a match to TRBD1. CDR1 is GTSNPN, CDR2 SVGIG, per germline (reference sequence). The V gene end was trimmed by 6 bases and the J gene end by 3 bases; junction bases not matched to a gene: 5. The CDR3 sequence is 13 residues long. CDR3 in amino acids: CACTGGLDTEAFF. For the CDR3, the DNA is TGTGCCTGTACAGGGGGCCTGGACACTGAAGCTTTCTTT.

The chain carries TRBV9 and TRBJ1-3, with D possibly being TRBD1 (5 bases). The length of the CDR3 is 16 residues. V was clipped by 0 bases and J by 0 bases, with 10 bases between them. CDR1 and CDR2 from the germline V gene are SGDLS and YYNGEE. For the CDR3, the DNA is TGTGCCAGCAGCGTAGCAGGACAAAGCTCTGGAAACACCATATATTTT. Protein sequence: CASSVAGQSSGNTIYF.

The chain uses TRBV5-1 and TRBJ2-3; 9 positions agree with TRBD2. Trimming cost V 6 bases and J 4 bases; bases outside gene matches: 6. Germline V gives CDR1 SGHRS, CDR2 YFSETQ. The length of the CDR3 is 14 residues. CDR3 residues: CASMAGGASDTQYF. DNA for the CDR3: TGCGCCAGCATGGCGGGGGGGGCCTCAGATACGCAGTATTTT.

The chain joins TRBV5-1 to TRBJ2-5; D gene uncertain. The CDR3 contains 15 residues. V lost 0 bases and J lost 2, with 11 bases in between. Looked up from germline, CDR1 is SGHRS and CDR2 is YFSETQ. Here the CDR3 reads CASSLASSRQETQYF. CDR3 in DNA: TGCGCCAGCAGCTTGGCTTCCTCCCGGCAAGAGACCCAGTACTTC.

This clone came up a few times. The genes are TRBV4-3 and TRBJ1-4; 10 bases line up with TRBD1. Germline CDR1 LGHNA, CDR2 YSLEER. The trim removed 3 bases at V and 7 bases at J, leaving 5 bases unmatched. The CDR3 totals 15 residues. The CDR3 DNA is TGCGCCAGCAGCCACACGGACAGGGGGGGTGAAAAACTGTTTTTT. Protein: CASSHTDRGGEKLFF.

The chain links TRBV6-4 to TRBJ2-1; 8 nucleotides match TRBD2. This CDR3 comprises 15 residues. The germline gives CDR1 MRHNA, CDR2 SNTAGT. The J segment lost 0 bases and the V segment lost 8 bases, leaving 6 bases of the junction unmatched. The CDR3 is CASDHGGDSYNEQFF. Here the CDR3 DNA reads TGTGCCAGCGATCACGGGGGGGACTCCTACAATGAGCAGTTCTTC.

This chain links TRBV6-1 with TRBJ2-7; 8 bases match TRBD1. CDR1 and CDR2 (germline): MNHNS, SASEGT. V lost 6 bases, J lost 1 base, and 8 bases stayed unmatched. The CDR3 covers 15 residues. This CDR3 reads CASSFRDRLSYEQYF. The CDR3 DNA reads as TGTGCCAGCAGCTTTCGGGACAGGCTTTCCTACGAGCAGTACTTC.

This chain connects TRBV7-3 to TRBJ2-7; TRBD1 is a possible D gene (5 bases). Looked up from germline, CDR1 is SGHTA and CDR2 is FQGTGA. This CDR3 is built from 15 residues. Trimming stripped 5 bases from V and 3 bases from J, with 17 bases between. The CDR3 is CASSPGAGPSYEQYF. CDR3 nucleotides: TGTGCCAGCAGCCCTGGCGCAGGGCCCAGCTACGAGCAGTACTTC.

V and J are TRBV7-2 and TRBJ2-1, with 10 bases matching TRBD2. Trimming removed 1 base from V and 11 bases from J; junction bases left unmatched: 8. The CDR3 is made up of 15 amino acids. Germline CDR1 SGHTA, CDR2 FQGNSA. The chain's CDR3 is CASSLEASGGAKQFF. The CDR3 DNA sequence: TGTGCCAGCAGCTTAGAGGCCAGCGGGGGGGCCAAGCAGTTCTTC. Variable domain in full (rest from reference TRBV7-2 and TRBJ2-1): GAGVSQSPSNKVTEKGKDVELRCDPISGHTALYWYRQSLGQGLEFLIYFQGNSAPDKSGLPSDRFSAERTGGSVSTLTIQRTQQEDSAVYLCASSLEASGGAKQFFGPGTRLTVL.

This chain links TRBV4-3 with TRBJ1-5; TRBD1 might be the D (6 bases). CDR3 length: 15 amino acids. V dropped 2 bases and J dropped 5 bases, with 13 bases sitting between them. Germline V lookup: CDR1 LGHNA, CDR2 YSLEER. CDR3 protein: CASSQSDRLDQPQHF. CDR3 nucleotide sequence: TGCGCCAGCAGCCAAAGCGACAGGCTAGATCAGCCCCAGCATTTT.

The chain uses TRBV29-1 and TRBJ2-3; maybe TRBD2 (6 bases). Germline CDR1 is SQVTM and CDR2 is ANQGSEA. The CDR3 runs to 12 residues. V lost 6 bases, J lost 6 bases, and 13 bases lay in between. The CDR3 loop reads CSVGGRVDTQYF. The CDR3 DNA reads as TGCAGCGTGGGGGGACGGGTGGATACGCAGTATTTT.

This clone was observed once. The chain has TRBV11-2 and TRBJ1-4, with 11 bases identical to TRBD1. V trimming: 3 bases; J trimming: 2 bases; junction bases outside the gene matches: 11. There are 19 residues in the CDR3. In germline, CDR1 is SGHAT, CDR2 FQNNGV. CDR3 loop: CASSFFSGTGGSTNEKLFF. CDR3 DNA: TGTGCCAGCAGCTTTTTTTCCGGGACAGGGGGGTCGACTAATGAAAAACTGTTTTTT.

This chain joins TRBV6-5 and TRBJ2-1; the match to TRBD2 covers 9 bases. The germline V gene has CDR1 MNHEY and CDR2 SVGAGI. This CDR3 has 15 amino acids. Trimming at V came to 6 bases and at J to 5 bases, leaving 8 bases not matched to a gene. CDR3 nucleotides: TGTGCCAGCAGACCGAGCGGGAGGCCCCACAATGAGCAGTTCTTC. Its translation is CASRPSGRPHNEQFF.

The chain links TRBV5-4 to TRBJ2-5; TRBD2 matches at 7 bases. The germline V gene encodes CDR1 SGHNT and CDR2 YYREEE (reference sequence). This CDR3 has 14 amino acids. Trimming at V came to 4 bases and at J to 2 bases, leaving 5 bases not matched to a gene. This CDR3 reads CASSLGGVQETQYF. As DNA, the CDR3 is TGTGCCAGCAGCCTGGGGGGGGTACAAGAGACCCAGTACTTC.

The J gene is TRBJ2-5, the V gene TRBV7-9; TRBD1 matches 8 bases. V dropped 2 bases and J dropped 2; count of bases not matched to a gene: 16. CDR1 and CDR2 from the germline V gene are SEHNR and FQNEAQ (reference sequence). The CDR3 spans 19 residues. This CDR3 is CASSLLVLDRVNIQETQYF. As DNA, the CDR3 is TGTGCCAGCAGCTTATTAGTATTGGACAGGGTCAACATTCAAGAGACCCAGTACTTC. Full variable domain (rest looked up from reference TRBV7-9 and TRBJ2-5): DTGVSQNPRHKITKRGQNVTFRCDPISEHNRLYWYRQTLGQGPEFLTYFQNEAQLEKSRLLSDRFSAERPKGSFSTLEIQRTEQGDSAMYLCASSLLVLDRVNIQETQYFGPGTRLLVL.

This rearrangement joins TRBV10-3 to TRBJ2-7; 10 nucleotides agree with TRBD1. CDR3 length: 16 residues. Per the germline V gene, CDR1 is ENHRY and CDR2 is SYGVKD. Germline trimming cut 7 bases from V and 7 bases from J; bases unmatched to any gene: 16. The chain's CDR3 is CAIMGVAGTGDLEQYF. DNA of the CDR3: TGTGCCATCATGGGGGTTGCCGGGACAGGGGATCTGGAGCAGTACTTC.

This clone was counted a few times. This chain joins TRBV6-5 and TRBJ1-2; TRBD1 might be the D (5 bases). V lost 3 bases, J lost 8 bases, and 13 bases lay in between. The CDR3 is 13 amino acids. Germline CDR1 MNHEY, CDR2 SVGAGI. The CDR3: CASSYGGLGGYTF. The CDR3 DNA follows: TGTGCCAGCAGTTATGGGGGGTTAGGAGGCTACACCTTC.

This clone was found many times. This same CDR3 is encoded by further DNA sequences in the sample. This CDR3 reads CASSQDLASSSYEQYF. In nucleotides, the CDR3 is TGTGCCAGCAGCCAAGATCTAGCATCTTCCTCCTACGAGCAGTACTTC. The chain uses TRBV4-2 and TRBJ2-7, with D perhaps TRBD2 (5 bases). Trimming removed 0 bases at V and 0 bases at J, with 12 bases between. There are 16 residues in the CDR3. CDR1 is LGHNA, CDR2 YNFKEQ, per germline.

This clone showed up just a few times. V and J are TRBV30 and TRBJ2-6; D possibly corresponds to TRBD2 (6 bases). V lost 5 bases and J lost 0, with 20 bases in between. The CDR3 is made up of 18 amino acids. Germline CDR1 GTSNPN, CDR2 SVGIG (reference sequence). CDR3 bases: TGTGCCTGGGCACCCGTGGGGGGTCATGGCTCTGGGGCCAACGTCCTGACTTTC. It codes for CAWAPVGGHGSGANVLTF. The full variable domain, in which reference TRBV30 and TRBJ2-6 provide the parts outside the CDR3, is SQTIHQWPATLVQPVGSPLSLECTVEGTSNPNLYWYRQAAGRGLQLLFYSVGIGQISSEVPQNLSASRPQDRQFILSSKKLLLSDSGFYLCAWAPVGGHGSGANVLTFGAGSRLTVL.

The chain couples TRBV20-1 to TRBJ2-7; possibly TRBD1 for D (5 bases). CDR1 is DFQATT and CDR2 is SNEGSKA in the germline V gene (reference sequence). Trimming took 6 bases from V and 4 from J, leaving 10 bases between them. There are 11 residues in the CDR3. The DNA of the CDR3 is TGCAGTGCGATTCAGGGTTACGAGCAGTACTTC. Residues: CSAIQGYEQYF.

The chain couples TRBV5-4 to TRBJ1-4; no clear D. This CDR3 contains 14 residues. In germline, CDR1 is SGHNT, CDR2 YYREEE (reference sequence). The germline V and J ends were trimmed by 2 bases and 5 bases, with 10 bases remaining between them. CDR3 nucleotide sequence: TGTGCCAGCAGCTTCCGGGATACGAATGAAAAACTGTTTTTT. This sequence encodes CASSFRDTNEKLFF.

Points on this clone: Within the sample, other DNA sequences also encode this same CDR3. This chain joins TRBV29-1 and TRBJ1-1, with a possible D match to TRBD1 (5 bases). The V end lost 3 bases, the J end lost 0 bases, and 8 bases lay between the germline ends. The CDR3 totals 13 residues. Per the germline V gene, CDR1 is SQVTM and CDR2 is ANQGSEA. The CDR3 coding sequence is TGCAGCGTTGATCCAGGGATGAACACTGAAGCTTTCTTT. This translates into CSVDPGMNTEAFF. Filled out from reference TRBV29-1 and TRBJ1-1, the complete variable domain reads SAVISQKPSRDICQRGTSLTIQCQVDSQVTMMFWYRQQPGQSLTLIATANQGSEATYESGFVIDKFPISRPNLTFSTLTVSNMSPEDSSIYLCSVDPGMNTEAFFGQGTRLTVV.

The genes are TRBV5-1 and TRBJ2-1; 11 nucleotides agree with TRBD2. From germline, CDR1 is SGHRS and CDR2 YFSETQ. The V segment lost 3 bases and the J segment 6 bases; nucleotides outside the gene matches: 5. The CDR3 covers 15 residues. CDR3 nucleotides: TGCGCCAGCAGCTCTCGAGGGACTAGCGGCAATGAGCAGTTCTTC. This translates into CASSSRGTSGNEQFF.

The CDR3 nucleotides read TGTGCCAGCAGCTTCAGGGTGAATGCGAACACCGGGGAGCTGTTTTTT. Its translation: CASSFRVNANTGELFF. V is TRBV7-8 and J is TRBJ2-2, with a weak D call TRBD1 (5 bases). Trimming shortened V by 3 bases and J by 0 bases, and 11 bases separated the two germline ends. The germline V gene encodes CDR1 SGHVS and CDR2 FQNEAQ. This CDR3 has 16 residues.

The chain is built from TRBV4-3 and TRBJ2-2; D ambiguous. The ends were cut back, 2 bases at V and 4 bases at J, with 5 bases in the middle. Germline lookup yields CDR1 LGHNA and CDR2 YSLEER. There are 13 residues in the CDR3. The CDR3, as DNA: TGCGCCAGCAGCCAACCGGTCACCGGGGAGCTGTTTTTT. Translating it yields CASSQPVTGELFF.

The chain couples TRBV5-1 to TRBJ2-3, with TRBD2 matching over 7 bases. J gave up 3 bases and V 4 bases, and 14 bases lay outside the gene matches. Germline loops: CDR1 SGHRS, CDR2 YFSETQ. The CDR3 totals 17 residues. The CDR3 reads CASSPPAGGRRTDTQYF. CDR3 nucleotide sequence: TGCGCCAGCAGCCCGCCGGCTGGCGGGAGAAGAACAGATACGCAGTATTTT.

The gene calls are TRBV4-1 and TRBJ2-2, with D possibly being TRBD2 (5 bases). Germline V gives CDR1 MGHRA, CDR2 YSYEKL. With 1 base removed from V and 7 bases from J, the gap between germline ends came to 7 bases. The CDR3 length is 13 residues. The CDR3 sequence is CASSQVGDGELFF. The CDR3 DNA follows: TGCGCCAGCAGCCAAGTGGGAGACGGGGAGCTGTTTTTT.

The V call is TRBV7-8, the J call TRBJ1-5, with TRBD1 matching 7 bases. The CDR3 loop spans 15 amino acids. The V and J ends lost 5 bases and 3 bases, in that order; junction bases with no gene match: 7. CDR1 and CDR2 from the germline V gene are SGHVS and FQNEAQ. CDR3 sequence: CASSRVQGPNQPQHF. The CDR3 DNA reads as TGTGCCAGCAGCCGAGTACAGGGGCCCAATCAGCCCCAGCATTTT.